One T cell receptor (beta chain) is described in this entry. V was clipped by 6 bases and J by 8 bases; unmatched bases: 12. Germline values: CDR1 MNHEY, CDR2 SVGAGI. The CDR3 consists of 15 residues. This sample was included in a study of OX40 agonist ivuxolimab in advanced cancers. The protocol was immunoSEQ multiplex PCR, while the TCRdb copy is restricted to in-frame clones and leaves out a portion. The sample carries 50,000 to 80,000 clones, under 95% recorded once. This sequence joins TRBV6-5 and TRBJ1-2; 10 bases are a match to TRBD1. This specimen consisted of CD4+ or CD8+ T cells sorted from blood, obtained in a trial of the OX40 agonist ivuxolimab. This clonotype was sampled from an adult with an advanced solid tumor such as melanoma, head and neck, liver or kidney cancer. The chain's CDR3 is CASSRKPGQGSGYTF. The CDR3 DNA follows: TGTGCCAGCAGCCGCAAGCCGGGACAGGGGAGCGGCTACACCTTC.